Listed below are T cell receptor beta chains from one sample, sequenced in a study of blood T cells in healthy people across ages. TCRdb ran MiXCR on the 5' RACE reads and lists one entry per CDR3 protein. The sample lists roughly 1,700,000 distinct CDR3 sequences, 28% occurring once. Sequenced: blood. These TCRs come from a woman aged 30 to 39 in good health. Both conserved end residues are part of each CDR3. D genes are given only for firm matches. Clone size, where shown, is once, few, many, or a class for clones that have expanded.

D: TRBD1
V: TRBV29-1
J: TRBJ1-1
size: few
CDR3: CSVANAPGQGATNTEAFF
DNA: TGCAGCGTTGCCAACGCGCCGGGACAGGGGGCGACGAACACTGAAGCTTTCTTT

D: .
V: TRBV11-2
J: TRBJ1-2
size: .
CDR3: CASSLAGFYHGYTF
DNA: TGTGCCAGCAGCTTAGCCGGGTTTTACCATGGCTACACCTTC

D: .
V: TRBV7-9
J: TRBJ2-7
size: .
CDR3: CASSLPSVDEQYF
DNA: TGTGCCAGCAGCTTACCCTCGGTCGACGAGCAGTACTTC

D: .
V: TRBV19
J: TRBJ2-6
size: .
CDR3: CASSIIETGANVLTF
DNA: TGTGCCAGTAGTATCATAGAGACTGGGGCCAACGTCCTGACTTTC

D: TRBD2
V: TRBV5-4
J: TRBJ2-5
size: .
CDR3: CARSHGLAGVYEQYF
DNA: TGTGCCCGCAGCCACGGACTAGCGGGAGTTTATGAGCAGTACTTC

D: .
V: TRBV30
J: TRBJ1-1
size: .
CDR3: CAWSVRSMNTEAFF
DNA: TGTGCCTGGAGTGTACGCTCGATGAACACTGAAGCTTTCTTT

D: TRBD1
V: TRBV6-5
J: TRBJ2-2
size: .
CDR3: CASSSDRPDANTGELFF
DNA: TGTGCCAGCAGTTCGGACAGGCCCGACGCGAACACCGGGGAGCTGTTTTTT

D: TRBD2
V: TRBV20-1
J: TRBJ2-7
size: .
CDR3: CSATTSGGQGRSYEQYF
DNA: TGCAGTGCTACGACTAGCGGGGGGCAGGGTCGGTCCTACGAGCAGTACTTC

D: .
V: TRBV2
J: TRBJ2-4
size: few
CDR3: CASSVVRNIQYF
DNA: TGTGCCAGCAGCGTGGTGAGAAACATTCAGTACTTC

D: TRBD2
V: TRBV20-1
J: TRBJ2-5
size: .
CDR3: CSSGLAGEKETQYF
DNA: TGCAGTTCCGGACTAGCGGGAGAGAAAGAGACCCAGTACTTC

D: TRBD1
V: TRBV18
J: TRBJ1-5
size: .
CDR3: CASSPGTGGEQPQHF
DNA: TGTGCCAGCTCACCAGGGACAGGAGGGGAACAGCCCCAGCATTTT

D: .
V: TRBV10-2
J: TRBJ2-3
size: .
CDR3: CASARRRGVTDTQYF
DNA: TGCGCCTCAGCACGAAGGCGGGGAGTCACAGATACGCAGTATTTT

D: TRBD2
V: TRBV20-1
J: TRBJ2-5
size: .
CDR3: CSARALAGEETQYF
DNA: TGCAGTGCTAGGGCGCTAGCGGGGGAAGAGACCCAGTACTTC

D: TRBD1
V: TRBV6-2/TRBV6-3
J: TRBJ2-3
size: .
CDR3: CASSSWTGSLSTDTQYF
DNA: TGTGCCAGCAGTTCCTGGACAGGGTCCCTATCAACAGATACGCAGTATTTT

D: .
V: TRBV6-5
J: TRBJ1-1
size: .
CDR3: CASSPLGSPMNTEAFF
DNA: TGTGCCAGCAGCCCTCTTGGGTCACCCATGAACACTGAAGCTTTCTTT

D: TRBD1
V: TRBV7-2
J: TRBJ1-1
size: .
CDR3: CASSLGWGQSTEAFF
DNA: TGTGCCAGCAGCCTTGGGTGGGGACAGAGCACTGAAGCTTTCTTT

D: .
V: TRBV9
J: TRBJ2-1
size: few
CDR3: CASSVGRGLGNEQFF
DNA: TGTGCCAGCAGCGTAGGTCGGGGGCTTGGCAATGAGCAGTTCTTC

D: .
V: TRBV30
J: TRBJ1-2
size: few
CDR3: CAWSSIFYTF
DNA: TGTGCCTGGAGTTCGATCTTCTACACCTTC

D: .
V: TRBV5-6
J: TRBJ2-1
size: few
CDR3: CASSPGESEQFF
DNA: TGTGCCAGCAGCCCGGGAGAGAGTGAGCAGTTCTTC

D: TRBD2
V: TRBV6-6
J: TRBJ2-4
size: few
CDR3: CASSTWRVAGAKNIQYF
DNA: TGTGCCAGCAGTACTTGGAGGGTAGCGGGGGCCAAAAACATTCAGTACTTC

D: .
V: TRBV7-9
J: TRBJ2-7
size: few
CDR3: CASSWGTLPEQYF
DNA: TGTGCCAGCAGCTGGGGGACTCTTCCCGAGCAGTACTTC

D: .
V: TRBV10-3
J: TRBJ2-5
size: .
CDR3: CAISEQGPEQYF
DNA: TGTGCCATCAGTGAGCAGGGACCTGAGCAGTACTTC

D: .
V: TRBV5-6
J: TRBJ2-7
size: few
CDR3: CASSPVSSSYEQYF
DNA: TGTGCCAGCAGCCCGGTGAGCAGCTCCTACGAGCAGTACTTC

D: .
V: TRBV20-1
J: TRBJ2-1
size: .
CDR3: CSARNNNEQFF
DNA: TGCAGTGCTAGGAACAACAATGAGCAGTTCTTC

D: .
V: TRBV21-1
J: TRBJ2-7
size: .
CDR3: CASSKVWVRSYEQYF
DNA: TGTGCCAGCAGCAAAGTATGGGTCCGGTCCTACGAGCAGTACTTC

D: TRBD2
V: TRBV20-1
J: TRBJ2-1
size: .
CDR3: CSAPRLAGGYNEQFF
DNA: TGCAGTGCTCCTCGACTAGCGGGGGGCTACAATGAGCAGTTCTTC

D: .
V: TRBV2
J: TRBJ2-7
size: few
CDR3: CASSEIDEQYF
DNA: TGTGCCAGCAGCGAAATCGACGAGCAGTACTTC

D: .
V: TRBV7-9
J: TRBJ1-1
size: .
CDR3: CASSLAGGGGAFF
DNA: TGTGCCAGCAGCTTAGCGGGGGGTGGCGGCGCTTTCTTT

D: TRBD1
V: TRBV4-2
J: TRBJ2-1
size: .
CDR3: CASSQEARQGVWNEQFF
DNA: TGTGCCAGCAGCCAAGAGGCCCGACAGGGAGTATGGAATGAGCAGTTCTTC

D: .
V: TRBV5-1
J: TRBJ2-1
size: few
CDR3: CASSGRQSSYNEQFF
DNA: TGCGCCAGCAGCGGGAGGCAGAGCTCCTACAATGAGCAGTTCTTC

D: .
V: TRBV7-2
J: TRBJ2-7
size: .
CDR3: CASSLDPNEQYF
DNA: TGTGCCAGCAGCTTAGATCCTAACGAGCAGTACTTC